These T cell receptor beta chains were read from a single sample in a study of blood T cell repertoires in COVID-19. Only in-frame clones appear in the TCRdb table, and some are missing; sequencing was by immunoSEQ multiplex PCR. Of tens of thousands of clones listed, about 90% are singletons. The sequencing sample was made of peripheral blood. These receptors came from a human donor with active COVID-19. The donor label of this sample is uncertain. Both conserved end residues are part of each CDR3. Fields, in order: clone size, D gene, V gene, J gene, CDR3 DNA, CDR3 protein. D genes are given only for firm matches. Clone size is stated in some rows and not others, as once, few, many or a class when expanded.

NA	NA	TRBV3-1/TRBV3-2	TRBJ1-5	TGTGCCAGCAGCCCCCGAGGAACCTATAGCAATCAGCCCCAGCATTTT	CASSPRGTYSNQPQHF
NA	TRBD1	TRBV3-1/TRBV3-2	TRBJ2-1	TGTGCCAGCAGCTATACAGGGGGTGGGGAGCAGTTCTTC	CASSYTGGGEQFF
NA	TRBD2	TRBV13	TRBJ2-7	TGTGCCAGCAGCCCGCCGGGACTAGCGGGGAGCAACTCCTACGAGCAGTACTTC	CASSPPGLAGSNSYEQYF
NA	TRBD1	TRBV6-5	TRBJ2-7	TGTGCCAGCAGCCGGGACAGGGAGAGGAACGAGCAGTACTTC	CASSRDRERNEQYF
NA	NA	TRBV5-1	TRBJ1-4	TGCGCCAGCAGCTACGGACAGAGCGCTAATGAAAAACTGTTTTTT	CASSYGQSANEKLFF
NA	NA	TRBV11-2	TRBJ1-4	TGTGCCAGCAGCTCCGGGACACGAAATGAAAAACTGTTTTTT	CASSSGTRNEKLFF
NA	NA	TRBV29-1	TRBJ2-2	TGCAGCGCCCAGGGGAAGGCCGGGGAGCTGTTTTTT	CSAQGKAGELFF
once	NA	TRBV5-8	TRBJ2-6	TGTGCCAGCAGCAGAGGACAGAACTCTGGGGCCAACGTCCTGACTTTC	CASSRGQNSGANVLTF
few	NA	TRBV7-2	TRBJ2-7	TGTGCCAGCATGCCACAGGGAATCTCGCGAGAGCAGTACTTC	CASMPQGISREQYF
NA	TRBD2	TRBV13	TRBJ2-3	TGTGCCAGCAGCACCTCCGGGACTAGCGGGGAGACAGATACGCAGTATTTT	CASSTSGTSGETDTQYF
NA	TRBD1	TRBV27	TRBJ2-1	TGTGCCAGCAGTTTAGCACCTCTCCTCGCCGGGACAGAGTACAATGAGCAGTTCTTC	CASSLAPLLAGTEYNEQFF
NA	TRBD1	TRBV18	TRBJ1-1	TGTGCCAGCTCACCATTGGGACAGATAGACACTGAAGCTTTCTTT	CASSPLGQIDTEAFF
NA	NA	TRBV5-3	TRBJ1-6	TGTGCCAGAAGCCCCCCAGGAGGGAGAAGTTATTCACCCCTCCACTTT	CARSPPGGRSYSPLHF
NA	TRBD1	TRBV10-1	TRBJ1-1	TGCGCCAGCCATAACCACCGGGACAGGGGGAACACTGAAGCTTTCTTT	CASHNHRDRGNTEAFF
NA	TRBD2	TRBV4-1	TRBJ2-3	TGCGCCAGCAGCCAAGGGACTAGCGGGTTCACAGATACGCAGTATTTT	CASSQGTSGFTDTQYF
NA	TRBD1	TRBV7-9	TRBJ1-6	TGTGCCAGCAGCCCGGACAGGGGTTGGGAGTCACCCCTCCACTTT	CASSPDRGWESPLHF
many	TRBD1	TRBV29-1	TRBJ1-2	TGCAGCGTTGATGGGGACAGCCGGTCCTATGGCTACACCTTC	CSVDGDSRSYGYTF
NA	TRBD2	TRBV11-2	TRBJ2-1	TGTGCCAGCAGACAAACTAGCGGGGGGACCTACAATGAGCAGTTCTTC	CASRQTSGGTYNEQFF
NA	NA	TRBV4-2	TRBJ1-1	TGTGCCAGCAGCCCTCGGACACAACAGAACACTGAAGCTTTCTTT	CASSPRTQQNTEAFF
NA	TRBD1	TRBV9	TRBJ1-4	TGTGCCAGCAGCGTGACAGGGGGCCTAGGGGAAAAACTGTTTTTT	CASSVTGGLGEKLFF
few	TRBD1	TRBV7-6	TRBJ1-6	TGTGCCAGCAGCTCACAGGGGTCCTATAATTCACCCCTCCACTTT	CASSSQGSYNSPLHF
NA	TRBD2	TRBV7-3	TRBJ2-3	TGTGCCAGCAGCTTAAACCTAGCGGGGGGGCAGAAAGATACGCAGTATTTT	CASSLNLAGGQKDTQYF
few	NA	TRBV11-2	TRBJ2-7	TGTGCCAGCAGCTCGGTTATATTCCGGACAGCGAATTCCTACGAGCAGTACTTC	CASSSVIFRTANSYEQYF
NA	NA	TRBV3-1/TRBV3-2	TRBJ1-1	TGTGCCAGCAGCCGGGAGCTGAACACTGAAGCTTTCTTT	CASSRELNTEAFF
NA	NA	TRBV5-1	TRBJ1-5	TGCGCCAGCAGCTTGAGCTCGAATAGCAATCAGCCCCAGCATTTT	CASSLSSNSNQPQHF
NA	NA	TRBV5-8	TRBJ2-3	TGTGCCAGCAGTGGAGGGACCACAGATACGCAGTATTTT	CASSGGTTDTQYF
NA	NA	TRBV9	TRBJ2-3	TGTGCCAGCAGCGTAGCCAACCTCGGGGGCACAGATACGCAGTATTTT	CASSVANLGGTDTQYF
NA	NA	TRBV7-9	TRBJ2-3	TGTGCCAGCAGCCCATGGCCTGGCGGGACAGATACGCAGTATTTT	CASSPWPGGTDTQYF
NA	NA	TRBV9	TRBJ2-2	TGTGCCAGCAGCGTAGCATCCACCGGGGAGCTGTTTTTT	CASSVASTGELFF
NA	NA	TRBV21-1	TRBJ2-7	TGTGCCAGCAGCAAAGTTGAGGGTGATACCTACGAGCAGTACTTC	CASSKVEGDTYEQYF
NA	NA	TRBV4-2	TRBJ2-7	TGTGCCAGCAGCTTCAATGATAACGGACTCTACGAGCAGTACTTC	CASSFNDNGLYEQYF
NA	NA	TRBV4-1	TRBJ2-1	TGCGCCAGCAGCCAAGAGGGGGCCTTGGGAAATGAGCAGTTCTTC	CASSQEGALGNEQFF
NA	TRBD2	TRBV6-5	TRBJ2-1	TGTGCCAGCAGTTACTCGCTAGCGGGGGGCCGTGAGCAGTTCTTC	CASSYSLAGGREQFF
NA	NA	TRBV27	TRBJ2-7	TGTGCCAGCAGTGACAGTTACTCCGAGCAGTACTTC	CASSDSYSEQYF
NA	NA	TRBV9	TRBJ1-5	TGTGCCAGCAGCCCCCCCAGACGGGGGGGGGAGCCCCAGCATTTT	CASSPPRRGGEPQHF
NA	NA	TRBV5-4	TRBJ2-5	TGTGCCAGCAGCCTAGTCGACGGAGAGACCCAGTACTTC	CASSLVDGETQYF
NA	NA	TRBV7-6	TRBJ2-7	TGTGCCAGCAGCTTAGTTGCCGGGGGGCCCTCCTCCTACGAGCAGTACTTC	CASSLVAGGPSSYEQYF
NA	NA	TRBV5-5	TRBJ1-2	TGTGCCAGCAGTTCCGGGATTTATGGGGGCTACACCTTC	CASSSGIYGGYTF
NA	TRBD1	TRBV19	TRBJ2-1	TGTGCCAGTAGTGGACAGGGTGCTTACAATGAGCAGTTCTTC	CASSGQGAYNEQFF
NA	NA	TRBV7-2	TRBJ2-3	TGTGCCAGCAGCCGGGACTCGAGCACAGATACGCAGTATTTT	CASSRDSSTDTQYF
NA	TRBD1	TRBV6-6	TRBJ1-6	TGTGCCAGCAGCATACCGGGACAGGGATCATCACCCCTCCACTTT	CASSIPGQGSSPLHF
NA	TRBD1	TRBV15	TRBJ2-2	TGTGCCACCAGCAGAGGACAGGGGGTTTCCACCGGGGAGCTGTTTTTT	CATSRGQGVSTGELFF
once	TRBD1	TRBV5-1	TRBJ2-5	TGCGCCAGCAGCTCGAATGGACAGGGGGCAGGGGAGACCCAGTACTTC	CASSSNGQGAGETQYF
NA	NA	TRBV6-5	TRBJ1-6	TGTGCCAGCAGTTCCCCCGGGTTGGGCTATAATTCACCCCTCCACTTT	CASSSPGLGYNSPLHF
NA	TRBD2	TRBV2	TRBJ2-1	TGTGCCAGCAGTGAAGCGACTAGCGGGGGGCAGCAGTTCTTC	CASSEATSGGQQFF
NA	TRBD2	TRBV6-5	TRBJ2-5	TGTGCCAGCAGTCTAGCGGGGGGTCCCCCCGAGACCCAGTACTTC	CASSLAGGPPETQYF
NA	NA	TRBV28	TRBJ1-4	TGTGCCAGCACCACCAAGGTTGGCAGGGGCGGTGAAAAACTGTTTTTT	CASTTKVGRGGEKLFF
NA	TRBD2	TRBV19	TRBJ2-1	TGTGCCAGTAGCCGACTAGCGGGGGGGAGCAATGAGCAGTTCTTC	CASSRLAGGSNEQFF
NA	TRBD1	TRBV16	TRBJ1-2	TGTGCCAGCAGCCTAAAGAGACAGGGCTTCCGGGGTGTGGATGGCTACACCTTC	CASSLKRQGFRGVDGYTF
NA	NA	TRBV7-6	TRBJ2-1	TGTGCCAGCAGCTTAGAATGGGGCGAGACAGGAGCCGTTAATGAGCAGTTCTTC	CASSLEWGETGAVNEQFF
NA	TRBD1	TRBV27	TRBJ2-4	TGTGCCAGCAGCCGACAGGGGAGTGGGGGGTGGGAGTACTTC	CASSRQGSGGWEYF
NA	NA	TRBV3-1/TRBV3-2	TRBJ1-3	TGTGCCAGCAGCCAAGGGGTCGGGACTGGAAACACCATATATTTT	CASSQGVGTGNTIYF
NA	TRBD2	TRBV6-1	TRBJ2-3	TGTGCCAGCAGTGAACTAGCGGGGGGGCCCCGGAGAGTGGATTTT	CASSELAGGPRRVDF
NA	NA	TRBV7-9	TRBJ1-3	TGTGCCAGCACCCGTTCCTCTGGAAACACCATATATTTT	CASTRSSGNTIYF
NA	TRBD1	TRBV6-6	TRBJ2-7	TGTGCCAGCAGGGGACAGGGGGCGCGGTTCTACGAGCAGTACTTC	CASRGQGARFYEQYF
NA	NA	TRBV7-2	TRBJ2-1	TGTGCCAGCAGCTTCCGACATGACAGGATTACCCACTCCCCGCAGTTCTTC	CASSFRHDRITHSPQFF
once	TRBD1	TRBV5-6	TRBJ1-4	TGTGCCAGCAGCGGCCGGGACAGGGGGCTTATTAATGAAAAACTGTTTTTT	CASSGRDRGLINEKLFF
NA	TRBD2	TRBV7-3	TRBJ2-5	TGTGCCAGCAGCTTATCTAGCGGGTCGCAAGAGACCCAGTACTTC	CASSLSSGSQETQYF
NA	NA	TRBV18	TRBJ2-2	TGTGCCAGCTCGCTTAAGTCCAGGACAGAGAACACCGGGGAGCTGTTTTTT	CASSLKSRTENTGELFF
NA	NA	TRBV7-8	TRBJ1-1	TGTGCCAGCAGCTTAGCCTCAGGGGCCGACACTGAAGCTTTCTTT	CASSLASGADTEAFF